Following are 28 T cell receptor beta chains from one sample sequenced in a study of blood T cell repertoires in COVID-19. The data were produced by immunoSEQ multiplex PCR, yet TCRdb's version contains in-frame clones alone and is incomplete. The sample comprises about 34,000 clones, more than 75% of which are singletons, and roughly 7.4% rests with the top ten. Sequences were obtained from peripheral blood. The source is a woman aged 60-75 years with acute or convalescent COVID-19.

The CDR3 nucleotides read TGTGCCTGGAGCCTAGGAATGGGCGAGCAGTACTTC. Protein product: CAWSLGMGEQYF. The chain employs TRBV30 and TRBJ2-7; D not resolved. V lost 3 bases and J lost 6, with 12 bases in between. Germline CDR1 reads GTSNPN; CDR2 reads SVGIG (reference sequence). The length of the CDR3 is 12 residues.

CDR3 residues: CASSQYPVEDSPLHF. CDR3 in DNA: TGCGCCAGCAGCCAATACCCAGTCGAGGATTCACCCCTCCACTTT. The J gene is TRBJ1-6, the V gene TRBV4-1; D gene unclear. Per germline, CDR1 MGHRA and CDR2 YSYEKL. V was pared by 2 bases and J by 8 bases, with 13 bases between. The CDR3 loop spans 15 amino acids.

The DNA of the CDR3 is TGTGCCAGCAGCTTAGATCGGGGGAGCTCCTACAATGAGCAGTTCTTC. Amino acids: CASSLDRGSSYNEQFF. J is TRBJ2-1 and V is TRBV7-9; D is perhaps TRBD2 (6 bases). CDR1 SEHNR and CDR2 FQNEAQ come from the germline V gene (reference sequence). Trimming left V 1 base short and J 0 bases short, with 10 bases between. The length of the CDR3 is 16 residues.

In nucleotides, the CDR3 is TGTGCCAGCAGTTTGCGGATTTGGGATCAGCCCCAGCATTTT. It is translated as CASSLRIWDQPQHF. The J gene is TRBJ1-5, the V gene TRBV27; no clear D. The V end was cut by 3 bases, the J end by 5 bases, with 11 bases between. The V gene's germline CDR1 is MNHEY and CDR2 SMNVEV (reference sequence). This CDR3 has 14 residues.

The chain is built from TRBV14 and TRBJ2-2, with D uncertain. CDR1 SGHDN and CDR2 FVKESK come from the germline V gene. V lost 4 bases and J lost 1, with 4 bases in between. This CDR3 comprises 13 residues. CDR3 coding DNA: TGTGCCAGCAGCCGACAGAACACCGGGGAGCTGTTTTTT. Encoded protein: CASSRQNTGELFF.

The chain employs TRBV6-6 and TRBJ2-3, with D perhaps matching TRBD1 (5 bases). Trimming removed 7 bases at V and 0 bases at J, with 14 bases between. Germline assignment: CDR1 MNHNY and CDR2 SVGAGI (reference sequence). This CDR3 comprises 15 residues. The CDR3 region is CASTYQGTSTDTQYF. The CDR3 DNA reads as TGTGCCAGCACATACCAGGGTACCAGCACAGATACGCAGTATTTT.

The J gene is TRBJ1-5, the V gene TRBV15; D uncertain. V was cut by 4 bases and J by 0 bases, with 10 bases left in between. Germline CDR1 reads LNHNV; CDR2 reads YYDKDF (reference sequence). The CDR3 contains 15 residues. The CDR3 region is CATSIQHHSNQPQHF. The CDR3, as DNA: TGTGCCACCAGCATCCAACACCATAGCAATCAGCCCCAGCATTTT.

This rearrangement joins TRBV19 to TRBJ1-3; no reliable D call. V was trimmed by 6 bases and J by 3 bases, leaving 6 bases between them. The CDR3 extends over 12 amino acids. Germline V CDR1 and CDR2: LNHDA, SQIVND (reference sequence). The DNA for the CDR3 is TGTGCCAGTAGAGGACTTGGAAACACCATATATTTT. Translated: CASRGLGNTIYF.

In DNA form, the CDR3 reads TGTGCCAGCAGCCCCCGTCGAACGGGGTCACCCCTCCACTTT. This encodes CASSPRRTGSPLHF. The chain carries TRBV7-2 and TRBJ1-6; D is unclear. Trimming removed 5 bases at V and 10 bases at J, with 15 bases between. The CDR3 totals 14 residues. Germline V CDR1 and CDR2: SGHTA, FQGNSA.

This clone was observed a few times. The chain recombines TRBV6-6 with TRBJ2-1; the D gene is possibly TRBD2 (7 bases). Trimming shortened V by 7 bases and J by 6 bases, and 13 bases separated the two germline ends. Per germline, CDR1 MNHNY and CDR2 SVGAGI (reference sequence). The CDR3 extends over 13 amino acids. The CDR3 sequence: CASTAGAFNEQFF. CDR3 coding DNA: TGTGCCAGCACTGCGGGGGCGTTCAATGAGCAGTTCTTC.

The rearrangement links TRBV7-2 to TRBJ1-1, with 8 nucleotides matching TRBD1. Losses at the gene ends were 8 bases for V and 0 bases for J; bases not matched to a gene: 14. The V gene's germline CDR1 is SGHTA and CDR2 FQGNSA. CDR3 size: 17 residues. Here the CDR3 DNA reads TGTGCCAGCCAGGGGGCAGGGGTGTATACCATGAACACTGAAGCTTTCTTT. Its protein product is CASQGAGVYTMNTEAFF.

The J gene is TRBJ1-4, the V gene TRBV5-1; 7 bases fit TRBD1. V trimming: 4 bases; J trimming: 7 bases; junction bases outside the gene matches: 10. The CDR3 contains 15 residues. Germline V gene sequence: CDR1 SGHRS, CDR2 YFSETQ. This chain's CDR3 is CASSTIGGSGEKLFF. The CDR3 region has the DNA TGCGCCAGCAGCACAATAGGGGGCTCGGGTGAAAAACTGTTTTTT.

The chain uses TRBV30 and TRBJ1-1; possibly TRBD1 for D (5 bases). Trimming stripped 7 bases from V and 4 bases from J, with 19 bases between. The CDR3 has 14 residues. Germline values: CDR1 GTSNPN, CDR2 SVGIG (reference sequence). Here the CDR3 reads CASTSARGSTEAFF. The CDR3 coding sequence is TGTGCCTCCACGTCCGCTAGGGGATCCACTGAAGCTTTCTTT.

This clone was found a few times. This CDR3 is CASSLDPFLGTANTEAFF. CDR3 coding DNA: TGCGCCAGCAGCTTGGACCCCTTCCTCGGGACAGCGAACACTGAAGCTTTCTTT. This chain connects TRBV5-1 to TRBJ1-1; 7 nucleotides match TRBD1. The CDR3 spans 18 residues. Trimming at V came to 0 bases and at J to 1 base, leaving 12 bases not matched to a gene. CDR1 is SGHRS, CDR2 YFSETQ, per germline.

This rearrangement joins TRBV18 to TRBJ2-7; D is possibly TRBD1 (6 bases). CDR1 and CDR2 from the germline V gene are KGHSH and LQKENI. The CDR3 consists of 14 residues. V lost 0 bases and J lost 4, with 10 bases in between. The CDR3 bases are TGTGCCAGCTCACCACCGTCCCAGGGGTACGAGCAGTACTTC. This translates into CASSPPSQGYEQYF.

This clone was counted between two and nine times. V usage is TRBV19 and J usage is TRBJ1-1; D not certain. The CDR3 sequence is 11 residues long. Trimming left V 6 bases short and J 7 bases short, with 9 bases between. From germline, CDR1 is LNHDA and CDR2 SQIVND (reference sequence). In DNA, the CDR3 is TGTGCCAGTAGGCGACTGAGTGAAGCTTTCTTT. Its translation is CASRRLSEAFF.

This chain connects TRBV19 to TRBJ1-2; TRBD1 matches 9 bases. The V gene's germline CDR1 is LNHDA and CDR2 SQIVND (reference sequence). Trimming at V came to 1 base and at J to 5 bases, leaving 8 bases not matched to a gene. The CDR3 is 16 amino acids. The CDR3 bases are TGTGCCAGTAGTATAGCCGCCGGGACAGGGATTTATGGCTACACCTTC. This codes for CASSIAAGTGIYGYTF.

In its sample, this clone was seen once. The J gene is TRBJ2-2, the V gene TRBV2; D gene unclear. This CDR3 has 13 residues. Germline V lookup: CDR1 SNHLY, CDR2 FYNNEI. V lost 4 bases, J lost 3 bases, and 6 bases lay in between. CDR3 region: CASSVRDTGELFF. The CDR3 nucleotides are TGTGCCAGCAGTGTACGGGACACCGGGGAGCTGTTTTTT.

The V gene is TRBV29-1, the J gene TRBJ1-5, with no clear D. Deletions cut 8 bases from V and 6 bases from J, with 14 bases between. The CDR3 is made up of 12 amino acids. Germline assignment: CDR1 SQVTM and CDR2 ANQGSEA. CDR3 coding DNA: TGCAGCCCGTGGAGGGCGGGTCAGCCCCAGCATTTT. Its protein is CSPWRAGQPQHF. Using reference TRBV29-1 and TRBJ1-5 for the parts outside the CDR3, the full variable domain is SAVISQKPSRDICQRGTSLTIQCQVDSQVTMMFWYRQQPGQSLTLIATANQGSEATYESGFVIDKFPISRPNLTFSTLTVSNMSPEDSSIYLCSPWRAGQPQHFGDGTRLSIL.

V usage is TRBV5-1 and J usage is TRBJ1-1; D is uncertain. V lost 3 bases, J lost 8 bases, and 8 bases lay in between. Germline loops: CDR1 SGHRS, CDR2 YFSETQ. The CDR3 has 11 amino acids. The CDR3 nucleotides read TGCGCCAGCAGCTCCGGGGTGGAAGCTTTCTTT. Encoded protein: CASSSGVEAFF.

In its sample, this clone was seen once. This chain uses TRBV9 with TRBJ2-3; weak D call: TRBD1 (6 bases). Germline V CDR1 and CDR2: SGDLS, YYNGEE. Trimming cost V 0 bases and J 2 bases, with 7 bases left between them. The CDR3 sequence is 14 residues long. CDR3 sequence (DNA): TGTGCCAGCAGCGTAGGGGGGCACACAGATACGCAGTATTTT. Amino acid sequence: CASSVGGHTDTQYF.

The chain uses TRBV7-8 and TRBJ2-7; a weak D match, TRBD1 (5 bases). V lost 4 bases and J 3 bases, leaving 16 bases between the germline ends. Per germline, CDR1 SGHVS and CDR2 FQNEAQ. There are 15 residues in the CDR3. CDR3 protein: CASSSDQGSHYEQYF. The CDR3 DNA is TGTGCCAGCAGCTCCGACCAGGGTTCACACTACGAGCAGTACTTC.

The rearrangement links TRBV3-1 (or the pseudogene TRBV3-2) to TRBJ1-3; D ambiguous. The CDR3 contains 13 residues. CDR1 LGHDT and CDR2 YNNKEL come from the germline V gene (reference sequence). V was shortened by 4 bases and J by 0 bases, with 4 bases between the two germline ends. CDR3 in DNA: TGTGCCAGCAGCCCCAACTCTGGAAACACCATATATTTT. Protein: CASSPNSGNTIYF.

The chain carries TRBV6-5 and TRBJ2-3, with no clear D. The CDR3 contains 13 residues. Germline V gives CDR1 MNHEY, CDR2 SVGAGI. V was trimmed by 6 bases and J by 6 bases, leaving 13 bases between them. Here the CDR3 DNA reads TGTGCCAGCAGCCACGGCGGTCAGGATACGCAGTATTTT. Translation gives CASSHGGQDTQYF.

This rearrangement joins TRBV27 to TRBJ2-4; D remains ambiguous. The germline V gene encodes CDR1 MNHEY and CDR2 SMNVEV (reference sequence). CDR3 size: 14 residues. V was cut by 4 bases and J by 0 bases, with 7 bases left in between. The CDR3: CASSSALAKNIQYF. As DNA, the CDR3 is TGTGCCAGCAGTTCCGCGCTAGCCAAAAACATTCAGTACTTC.

CDR3 sequence reads: CASRPTGEGGYTF. The CDR3 coding sequence is TGTGCCAGCAGGCCGACAGGGGAGGGTGGCTACACCTTC. The chain carries TRBV6-5 and TRBJ1-2, with 8 bases aligning to TRBD1. Germline CDR1 is MNHEY and CDR2 is SVGAGI. CDR3 length equals 13 residues. V lost 6 bases, J lost 7 bases, and 7 bases stayed unmatched.

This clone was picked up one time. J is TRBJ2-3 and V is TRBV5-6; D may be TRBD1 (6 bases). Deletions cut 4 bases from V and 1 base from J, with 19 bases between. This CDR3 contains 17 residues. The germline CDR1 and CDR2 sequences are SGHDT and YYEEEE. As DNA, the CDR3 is TGTGCCAGCAGCGGACGATTTCACGCAGGGGGCACAGATACGCAGTATTTT. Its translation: CASSGRFHAGGTDTQYF.

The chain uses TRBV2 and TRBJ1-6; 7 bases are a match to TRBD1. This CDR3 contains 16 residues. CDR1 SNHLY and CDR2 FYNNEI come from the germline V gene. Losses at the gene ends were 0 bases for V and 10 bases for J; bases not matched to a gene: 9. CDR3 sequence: CASSEALWDRKSPLHF. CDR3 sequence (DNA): TGTGCCAGCAGTGAAGCGCTTTGGGACAGAAAATCACCCCTCCACTTT.